Listed below are T cell receptor beta chains from one sample, sequenced in a study of cytomegalovirus exposure and HLA in healthy donors. Only in-frame clones appear in the TCRdb table, and some are missing; sequencing was by immunoSEQ multiplex PCR. The table includes 100,000 to 150,000 clones, 80% to 90% detected once. The sequenced sample was PBMCs. These receptors were collected from a woman aged 18-35 years in good health and CMV-seronegative. CDR3s include the opening cysteine and the closing phenylalanine or tryptophan. Fields, in order: J gene, D gene, clone size, V gene, CDR3 protein, CDR3 DNA. A D gene is named only where the DNA matches it firmly. The size entry is marked missing in some rows and otherwise reads once, few, many or a size class.

TRBJ2-1 | TRBD1 | once | TRBV2 | CASSGQGHEQFF | TGTGCCAGCAGTGGACAGGGACATGAGCAGTTCTTC
TRBJ2-2 | TRBD2 | - | TRBV18 | CASSPGLLPTGELFF | TGTGCCAGCTCACCGGGACTACTACCCACCGGGGAGCTGTTTTTT
TRBJ2-7 | TRBD2 | - | TRBV29-1 | CSVGRSGTSGPYEQYF | TGCAGCGTGGGTCGATCCGGGACTAGCGGGCCCTACGAGCAGTACTTC
TRBJ1-3 | - | - | TRBV5-8 | CASSWSSQPSGNTIYF | TGTGCCAGCAGCTGGAGCAGTCAACCCTCTGGAAACACCATATATTTT
TRBJ2-1 | TRBD2 | - | TRBV2 | CASSELAGGFSYNEQFF | TGTGCCAGCAGTGAGCTAGCGGGGGGGTTTTCCTACAATGAGCAGTTCTTC
TRBJ1-2 | - | few | TRBV27 | CATSARSGYTF | TGTGCCACTAGTGCCCGGAGTGGCTACACCTTC
TRBJ1-2 | - | - | TRBV6-5 | CASGPARETGYTF | TGTGCCAGCGGGCCCGCCAGGGAAACTGGCTACACCTTC
TRBJ1-5 | TRBD1 | - | TRBV6-1 | CASRPGTGGQPQHF | TGTGCCAGCAGACCCGGGACAGGGGGTCAGCCCCAGCATTTT
TRBJ2-3 | TRBD2 | - | TRBV25-1 | CASSVAGGPTDTQYF | TGTGCCAGCAGTGTAGCGGGAGGGCCCACAGATACGCAGTATTTT
TRBJ1-1 | - | - | TRBV2 | CASSEAQGFNTEAFF | TGTGCCAGCAGTGAAGCGCAGGGGTTTAACACTGAAGCTTTCTTT
TRBJ2-1 | - | - | TRBV6-1 | CASSEGGLEYNEQFF | TGTGCCAGCAGTGAAGGAGGGTTGGAGTACAATGAGCAGTTCTTC
TRBJ2-1 | TRBD2 | - | TRBV27 | CASSWVVGGGPYEQFF | TGTGCCAGCAGCTGGGTCGTGGGGGGAGGGCCATATGAGCAGTTCTTC
TRBJ2-3 | - | - | TRBV7-6 | CASSARDSPQYF | TGTGCCAGCAGCGCCCGGGACTCCCCGCAGTATTTT
TRBJ1-1 | - | once | TRBV6-6 | CASSSPQGRGTEAFF | TGTGCCAGCAGTTCCCCCCAGGGGAGGGGGACTGAAGCTTTCTTT
TRBJ1-5 | - | - | TRBV2 | CASSPGTTYSNQPQHF | TGTGCCAGCAGTCCCGGGACAACTTATAGCAATCAGCCCCAGCATTTT
TRBJ1-1 | - | - | TRBV6-5 | CASRETQGTNAEAFF | TGTGCCAGCAGAGAAACGCAGGGGACCAATGCTGAAGCTTTCTTT
TRBJ2-1 | - | - | TRBV5-6 | CASSFQAGFSYNEQFF | TGTGCCAGCAGCTTCCAGGCGGGTTTTTCCTACAATGAGCAGTTCTTC
TRBJ1-1 | - | few | TRBV2 | CASSSQGAEAFF | TGTGCCAGCAGTTCACAGGGAGCTGAAGCTTTCTTT
TRBJ1-1 | TRBD1 | - | TRBV6-5 | CASRRPGQGNTEAFF | TGTGCCAGCAGACGACCGGGACAGGGCAACACTGAAGCTTTCTTT
TRBJ2-1 | TRBD2 | - | TRBV6-1 | CASSLREGPNEQFF | TGTGCCAGCAGTTTGCGGGAGGGCCCCAATGAGCAGTTCTTC
TRBJ1-1 | - | - | TRBV28 | CASSLSSSEAFF | TGTGCCAGCAGTTTATCCTCTTCTGAAGCTTTCTTT
TRBJ1-2 | TRBD1 | - | TRBV2 | CASSDRDRGDNYGYTF | TGTGCCAGCAGTGATAGGGACAGGGGCGACAACTATGGCTACACCTTC
TRBJ2-7 | - | - | TRBV29-1 | CSVEGGQSSLAYEQYF | TGCAGCGTTGAAGGCGGACAGTCTTCTCTCGCCTACGAGCAGTACTTC
TRBJ1-1 | - | once | TRBV27 | CASSFRGAGTEAFF | TGTGCCAGCAGTTTCCGGGGGGCTGGCACTGAAGCTTTCTTT
TRBJ2-7 | TRBD1 | - | TRBV7-2 | CASSPTAGQGYEQYF | TGTGCCAGCAGCCCCACCGCGGGACAGGGATACGAGCAGTACTTC
TRBJ1-1 | - | - | TRBV28 | CASSLTPTGRWRNTEAFF | TGTGCCAGCAGTTTGACCCCCACAGGGAGATGGAGGAACACTGAAGCTTTCTTT
TRBJ1-6 | - | once | TRBV28 | CASRKRRGGKADNSPLHF | TGTGCCAGCAGGAAGCGGAGGGGTGGCAAGGCGGACAATTCACCCCTCCACTTT